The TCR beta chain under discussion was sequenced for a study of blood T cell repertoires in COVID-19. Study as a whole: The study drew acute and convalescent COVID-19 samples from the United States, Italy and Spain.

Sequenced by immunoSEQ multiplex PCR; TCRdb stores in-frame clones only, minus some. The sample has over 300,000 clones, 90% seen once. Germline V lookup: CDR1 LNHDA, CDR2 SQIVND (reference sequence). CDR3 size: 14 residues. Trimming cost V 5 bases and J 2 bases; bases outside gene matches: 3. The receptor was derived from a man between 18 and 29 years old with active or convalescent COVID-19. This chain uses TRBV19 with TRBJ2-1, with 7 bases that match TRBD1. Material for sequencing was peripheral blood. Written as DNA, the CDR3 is TGTGCCAGTAGTCCCGGGACAGCCTACAATGAGCAGTTCTTC. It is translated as CASSPGTAYNEQFF.